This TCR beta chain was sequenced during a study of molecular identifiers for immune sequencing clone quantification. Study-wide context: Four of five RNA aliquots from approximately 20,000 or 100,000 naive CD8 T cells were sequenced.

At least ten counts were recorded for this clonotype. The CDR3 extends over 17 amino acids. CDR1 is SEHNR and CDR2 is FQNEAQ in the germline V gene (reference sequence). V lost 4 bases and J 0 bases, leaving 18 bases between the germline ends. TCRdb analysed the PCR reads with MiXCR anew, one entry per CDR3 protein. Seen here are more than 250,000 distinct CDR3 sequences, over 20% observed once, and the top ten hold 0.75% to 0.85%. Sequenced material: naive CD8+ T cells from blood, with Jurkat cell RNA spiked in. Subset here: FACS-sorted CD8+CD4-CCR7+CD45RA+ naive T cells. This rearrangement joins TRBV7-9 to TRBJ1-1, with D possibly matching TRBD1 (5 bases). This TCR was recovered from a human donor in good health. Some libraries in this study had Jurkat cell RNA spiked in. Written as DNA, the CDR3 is TGTGCCAGCAGCTCCCCCCCGGCAGGGCGATTGAACACTGAAGCTTTCTTT. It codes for CASSSPPAGRLNTEAFF.